This TCR beta chain comes out of a study of a mutant IDH1 vaccine in newly diagnosed glioma. Across the study: Beforehand, treatment had been radiotherapy, temozolomide, or both; the majority received both. General study findings and limits: Top-clonotype changes in peripheral T cells seemed unrelated to pseudoprogression.

Generated by immunoSEQ multiplex PCR, the TCRdb table keeps only in-frame clones and is missing some. The table lists roughly 34,000 clones, approximately 90% of them singletons. As to time point: week 47, end of study. Vaccination comprised doses that each held 300 ug of mutant IDH1 20-mer peptide, plus topical imiquimod. Donor tumors were new WHO grade 3 or 4 IDH1-mutant, ATRX-lost astrocytomas. Turning to this clone: Its antigen is undetermined.

This clonotype originated in a woman under 40 with glioma. The sequenced sample was PBMCs, obtained from a glioma patient whose treatment included an IDH1 peptide vaccine.

This chain's CDR3 is CASSYGPYNEQFF. In nucleotides, the CDR3 is TGTGCCAGCAGTTACGGCCCCTACAATGAGCAGTTCTTC. The gene calls are TRBV6-5 and TRBJ2-1; D gene uncertain. The V end was cut by 2 bases, the J end by 2 bases, with 4 bases between. The CDR3 contains 13 residues. CDR1 is MNHEY and CDR2 is SVGAGI in the germline V gene.